This T cell receptor beta chain derives from a study of OX40 agonist ivuxolimab in advanced cancers. The V end lost 0 bases, the J end lost 1 base, and 3 bases lay between the germline ends. The germline gives CDR1 MNHNY, CDR2 SVGAGI (reference sequence). This CDR3 spans 13 amino acids. This table comes from immunoSEQ multiplex PCR, and its TCRdb copy is limited to in-frame clones, with some not included. In the table there are roughly 42,000 clones, roughly 86% of which are singletons. Concerning this clone: Its specificity is unknown.

Study conclusions and caveats: Low levels of normalized T-cell clonal expansion also appeared in some nonresponders.

The clonotype comes from an adult with an advanced solid tumor such as melanoma, head and neck, liver or kidney cancer. The J gene is TRBJ1-1, the V gene TRBV6-6; D unclear. Here the sequenced sample was CD4+ or CD8+ T cells sorted from blood, taken in a trial of the OX40 agonist ivuxolimab. The CDR3 sequence: CASSYSWNTEAFF. DNA of the CDR3: TGTGCCAGCAGTTACTCCTGGAACACTGAAGCTTTCTTT.